The 29 T cell receptor beta chains in this list originate from one sample, sequenced in a study of blood T cell dynamics during melanoma immunotherapy. Time point in this sample: pre-treatment baseline. Sequenced by immunoSEQ multiplex PCR; TCRdb stores in-frame clones only, minus some. The data hold approximately 12,000 clones, with roughly 86% observed a single time. The input for sequencing was blood, taken from a patient treated with checkpoint blockade. The source of these receptors is a human donor with melanoma.

This clone was seen just once. This chain links TRBV6-1 with TRBJ1-1; D possibly corresponds to TRBD1 (5 bases). CDR3 length: 15 amino acids. Deletions cut 4 bases from V and 4 bases from J, with 16 bases between. Germline loops: CDR1 MNHNS, CDR2 SASEGT. The CDR3 DNA is TGTGCCAGCAGTGGCGCCTTAGACAGCTCCACTGAAGCTTTCTTT. This translates into CASSGALDSSTEAFF.

The CDR3 nucleotides are TGTGCCAGTAGTAACAGCGGGGGGATTGGCGGGGAGCTGTTTTTT. This codes for CASSNSGGIGGELFF. The V and J genes are TRBV19 and TRBJ2-2; TRBD2 agrees at 9 bases. CDR1 and CDR2 from the germline V gene are LNHDA and SQIVND (reference sequence). With 4 bases clipped from V and 7 bases from J, the junction kept 7 bases outside the gene matches. There are 15 residues in the CDR3. Based on the CDR3 plus reference TRBV19 and TRBJ2-2, the full variable domain is DGGITQSPKYLFRKEGQNVTLSCEQNLNHDAMYWYRQDPGQGLRLIYYSQIVNDFQKGDIAEGYSVSREKKESFPLTVTSAQKNPTAFYLCASSNSGGIGGELFFGEGSRLTVL.

The gene calls are TRBV7-9 and TRBJ2-1; the D gene is possibly TRBD2 (9 bases). Germline values: CDR1 SEHNR, CDR2 FQNEAQ (reference sequence). The CDR3 totals 17 residues. The V gene lost 5 bases and the J gene lost 4 bases, with 21 bases spanning the gap. CDR3 sequence: CASSPTGGSGGYNEQFF. The CDR3 nucleotides read TGTGCCAGCAGCCCCACAGGGGGTAGCGGGGGATACAATGAGCAGTTCTTC. Supplemented by reference TRBV7-9 and TRBJ2-1, the full variable domain reads DTGVSQNPRHKITKRGQNVTFRCDPISEHNRLYWYRQTLGQGPEFLTYFQNEAQLEKSRLLSDRFSAERPKGSFSTLEIQRTEQGDSAMYLCASSPTGGSGGYNEQFFGPGTRLTVL.

The V gene is TRBV7-8, the J gene TRBJ2-3; D is unresolved. The V end lost 3 bases, the J end lost 2 bases, and 9 bases lay between the germline ends. Germline V gene lookup returns CDR1 SGHVS and CDR2 FQNEAQ. The CDR3 has 14 amino acids. CDR3 region: CASSLGTSTDTQYF. The CDR3 nucleotides read TGTGCCAGCAGCTTGGGCACCTCCACAGATACGCAGTATTTT.

The CDR3 DNA sequence: TGTGCCAGCAGTGAATTGGTAGAGACCCTAAAGAATGAGCAGTTCTTC. Its translation: CASSELVETLKNEQFF. V usage is TRBV25-1 and J usage is TRBJ2-1; D is undetermined. V lost 1 base and J lost 7, with 17 bases in between. CDR1 is MGHDK, CDR2 SYGVNS, per germline. The CDR3 is 16 residues long.

V and J are TRBV5-4 and TRBJ1-4; 9 bases line up with TRBD1. CDR3 length: 16 residues. V gave up 3 bases and J gave up 5 bases; unmatched junction bases: 8. The germline CDR1 and CDR2 sequences are SGHNT and YYREEE (reference sequence). The CDR3: CASSSGQGGSNEKLFF. CDR3 nucleotide sequence: TGTGCCAGCAGCTCGGGACAGGGAGGATCCAATGAAAAACTGTTTTTT.

V is TRBV4-2 and J is TRBJ2-4; 11 bases match TRBD2. J gave up 0 bases and V 0 bases, and 7 bases lay outside the gene matches. This CDR3 spans 19 amino acids. Germline lookup yields CDR1 LGHNA and CDR2 YNFKEQ. The CDR3 DNA reads as TGTGCCAGCAGCCAAGAAGGTCTAGCGGGGGGTCTAGCCAAAAACATTCAGTACTTC. Translation gives CASSQEGLAGGLAKNIQYF.

The J gene is TRBJ1-6, the V gene TRBV6-6; D is unclear. V lost 10 bases to trimming and J lost 0 bases, with 13 bases between them. CDR3 size: 15 residues. Germline V gene data show CDR1 as MNHNY and CDR2 as SVGAGI (reference sequence). CDR3 DNA: TGTGCCACCGACCAAGAAAGCTCCTATAATTCACCCCTCCACTTT. Residues: CATDQESSYNSPLHF.

The chain recombines TRBV7-2 with TRBJ1-1, with 9 bases fitting TRBD1. The CDR3 covers 15 residues. Germline V lookup: CDR1 SGHTA, CDR2 FQGNSA. V shed 3 bases and J 5 bases; nucleotides not matched to a gene: 7. CDR3 bases: TGTGCCAGCAGCTTGACAGGGGGATCGGGGACTGAAGCTTTCTTT. Amino acids: CASSLTGGSGTEAFF. Looking up the rest from reference TRBV7-2 and TRBJ1-1 gives the full variable domain: GAGVSQSPSNKVTEKGKDVELRCDPISGHTALYWYRQSLGQGLEFLIYFQGNSAPDKSGLPSDRFSAERTGGSVSTLTIQRTQQEDSAVYLCASSLTGGSGTEAFFGQGTRLTVV.

The genes are TRBV7-9 and TRBJ2-2; 8 bases line up with TRBD2. Germline CDR1 reads SEHNR; CDR2 reads FQNEAQ (reference sequence). Germline trimming cut 5 bases from V and 7 bases from J; bases unmatched to any gene: 12. CDR3 size: 16 residues. The CDR3 DNA reads as TGTGCCAGCAGCACCAGGCGCGGGGGGCCCTTCGGGGAGCTGTTTTTT. As protein: CASSTRRGGPFGELFF.

The chain couples TRBV18 to TRBJ1-5; TRBD1 might be the D (6 bases). V lost 6 bases and J 3 bases, leaving 12 bases between the germline ends. This CDR3 contains 14 residues. Looked up from germline, CDR1 is KGHSH and CDR2 is LQKENI. The CDR3 DNA reads as TGTGCCAGCTCTAGCCGACAGGTCAATCAGCCCCAGCATTTT. It is translated as CASSSRQVNQPQHF.

V gene TRBV5-1 combines with J gene TRBJ2-5; the D gene is possibly TRBD1 (6 bases). The J call is doubtful: the DNA matches TRBJ2-7 better. There are 14 residues in the CDR3. Germline loops: CDR1 SGHRS, CDR2 YFSETQ. The chain's CDR3 is CASSLILGGSEQYF. Written as DNA, the CDR3 is TGCGCCAGCAGCTTGATCTTAGGGGGTTCCGAGCAGTACTTC.

The rearrangement uses TRBV12-5 and TRBJ2-2; D gene ambiguous. Germline V gene data show CDR1 as LGHNT and CDR2 as FRNRAP. The CDR3 is made up of 15 amino acids. Trimming shortened V by 0 bases and J by 0 bases, and 5 bases separated the two germline ends. In DNA form, the CDR3 reads TGTGCTAGTGGTTTGGTGTTTACGAACACCGGGGAGCTGTTTTTT. Amino acid sequence: CASGLVFTNTGELFF.

The V gene is TRBV11-2, the J gene TRBJ1-2; D not resolved. CDR3 length equals 15 residues. Germline CDR1 and CDR2: SGHAT and FQNNGV. V shed 1 base and J shed 2 bases, with 11 bases lying between them. This CDR3 reads CASSLALHRNYGYTF. The CDR3, as DNA: TGTGCCAGCAGCTTAGCTCTCCACAGAAACTATGGCTACACCTTC. The full variable domain, rest sourced from reference TRBV11-2 and TRBJ1-2, is EAGVAQSPRYKIIEKRQSVAFWCNPISGHATLYWYQQILGQGPKLLIQFQNNGVVDDSQLPKDRFSAERLKGVDSTLKIQPAKLEDSAVYLCASSLALHRNYGYTFGSGTRLTVV.

The chain combines TRBV27 with TRBJ2-3, with D unclear. The CDR3 has 14 amino acids. Between the trimmed V and J ends, which lost 5 bases and 3 bases, there was a span of 12 bases. Germline loops: CDR1 MNHEY, CDR2 SMNVEV (reference sequence). The chain's CDR3 is CASSIQGGTDTQYF. CDR3 nucleotide sequence: TGTGCCAGCAGTATCCAAGGTGGGACAGATACGCAGTATTTT.

The chain carries TRBV19 and TRBJ2-5, with 14 bases that match TRBD2. J was trimmed by 1 base and V by 5 bases; bases with no gene match: 3. Germline CDR1 reads LNHDA; CDR2 reads SQIVND (reference sequence). The CDR3 has 16 amino acids. CDR3 residues: CASSPGLAGGQETQYF. The CDR3 DNA follows: TGTGCCAGTAGTCCTGGACTAGCGGGAGGCCAAGAGACCCAGTACTTC. Combining the CDR3 with reference TRBV19 and TRBJ2-5 gives the whole variable domain DGGITQSPKYLFRKEGQNVTLSCEQNLNHDAMYWYRQDPGQGLRLIYYSQIVNDFQKGDIAEGYSVSREKKESFPLTVTSAQKNPTAFYLCASSPGLAGGQETQYFGPGTRLLVL.

The chain joins TRBV29-1 to TRBJ1-2; a possible D gene is TRBD1 (5 bases). This CDR3 has 13 amino acids. Trimming pared 3 bases from V and 4 bases from J, leaving 12 bases between. CDR1 and CDR2 (germline): SQVTM, ANQGSEA. The CDR3 DNA reads as TGCAGCGTTGAGGTGGACATTATCTATGGCTACACCTTC. Protein sequence: CSVEVDIIYGYTF.

This clone is a singleton in its sample. The chain recombines TRBV2 with TRBJ1-4; 7 bases align to TRBD1. This CDR3 is built from 14 residues. Unmatched junction bases numbered 7, after V lost 7 bases and J lost 5 bases. From germline, CDR1 is SNHLY and CDR2 FYNNEI. The CDR3 DNA reads as TGTGCCAGCACCCTAACAGGGGCAAATGAAAAACTGTTTTTT. It specifies CASTLTGANEKLFF. Supplemented by reference TRBV2 and TRBJ1-4, the full variable domain reads EPEVTQTPSHQVTQMGQEVILRCVPISNHLYFYWYRQILGQKVEFLVSFYNNEISEKSEIFDDQFSVERPDGSNFTLKIRSTKLEDSAMYFCASTLTGANEKLFFGSGTQLSVL.

The genes are TRBV21-1 and TRBJ2-6; the DNA was not used to check the table's D call, TRBD1. TRBV21-1 is a listed pseudogene. There are 15 residues in the CDR3. The CDR3 loop is CASSRTGPGANVLTF. Here the CDR3 DNA reads TGTGCCAGCAGCAGGACAGGGCCTGGGGCCAACGTCCTGACTTTC.

The chain combines TRBV7-2 with TRBJ2-3; 7 bases line up with TRBD1. The junction had 12 bases not matched to a gene; V was cut back by 1 base and J by 8 bases. The CDR3 is 16 residues long. Germline V gene lookup returns CDR1 SGHTA and CDR2 FQGNSA. Here the CDR3 reads CASSLGTTGWGGTQYF. The CDR3 coding sequence is TGTGCCAGCAGCTTAGGAACGACAGGGTGGGGTGGTACGCAGTATTTT.

The J gene is TRBJ2-7, the V gene TRBV7-9; D not resolved. Germline V gene data show CDR1 as SEHNR and CDR2 as FQNEAQ (reference sequence). The CDR3 has 13 amino acids. V was pared by 4 bases and J by 3 bases, with 10 bases between. CDR3 coding DNA: TGTGCCAGCAGCTGGGCGGAAATCTACGAGCAGTACTTC. It specifies CASSWAEIYEQYF.

This clone has just a few counts. V usage is TRBV27 and J usage is TRBJ2-5, with D tentatively TRBD1 (8 bases). Trimming cost V 3 bases and J 3 bases, with 20 bases left between them. The CDR3 spans 17 residues. Germline lookup yields CDR1 MNHEY and CDR2 SMNVEV (reference sequence). CDR3 bases: TGTGCCAGCAGTTTGGCCGAAACAGGGGGGGCCAAAGAGACCCAGTACTTC. Protein sequence: CASSLAETGGAKETQYF.

This chain joins TRBV7-9 and TRBJ1-5; 11 bases are a match to TRBD1. Germline CDR1 is SEHNR and CDR2 is FQNEAQ (reference sequence). This CDR3 has 16 amino acids. After removal of 4 bases from V and 6 bases from J, the junction contained 8 bases not matched to a gene. CDR3 protein: CASSSWGQGGSQPQHF. For the CDR3, the DNA is TGTGCCAGCAGCTCCTGGGGACAGGGGGGGAGTCAGCCCCAGCATTTT.

The CDR3 sequence is CATSTSGRANVKNIQYF. CDR3 nucleotides: TGTGCCACCTCGACTAGCGGGAGGGCCAATGTCAAAAACATTCAGTACTTC. The V call is TRBV10-3, the J call TRBJ2-4; TRBD2 agrees at 14 bases. CDR1 ENHRY and CDR2 SYGVKD come from the germline V gene. The CDR3 runs 17 residues. Losses at the gene ends were 10 bases for V and 3 bases for J; bases not matched to a gene: 11.

The V gene is TRBV6-6, the J gene TRBJ2-7; TRBD1 aligns across 7 bases. The CDR3 contains 14 residues. The junction had 11 bases not matched to a gene; V was cut back by 5 bases and J by 7 bases. Germline CDR1 reads MNHNY; CDR2 reads SVGAGI (reference sequence). CDR3 sequence (DNA): TGTGCCAGCAGTCCCCAGACAGGGTCGGGGGAGCAGTACTTC. This encodes CASSPQTGSGEQYF.

The chain is built from TRBV2 and TRBJ2-3; a weak D match, TRBD1 (6 bases). The germline CDR1 and CDR2 sequences are SNHLY and FYNNEI. This CDR3 has 14 amino acids. Trimming took off 1 base at V and 2 bases at J, with 7 bases between the two ends. CDR3 DNA: TGTGCCAGCAGTGAAGGGACAGCCACAGATACGCAGTATTTT. Translated, it gives CASSEGTATDTQYF.

The rearrangement links TRBV7-7 to TRBJ2-1; TRBD2 agrees at 9 bases. The CDR3 is made up of 15 amino acids. V shed 1 base, J shed 6 bases, and the junction held 4 bases outside the gene matches. Germline V gene data show CDR1 as SSHAT and CDR2 as FNYEAQ (reference sequence). CDR3 DNA sequence: TGTGCCAGCAGCTTAGGAGGCGGGAGGGGCAATGAGCAGTTCTTC. Translation: CASSLGGGRGNEQFF.

The V and J genes are TRBV9 and TRBJ1-2; maybe TRBD1 (5 bases). Looked up from germline, CDR1 is SGDLS and CDR2 is YYNGEE. V was clipped by 4 bases and J by 3 bases, with 10 bases between them. The CDR3 runs to 13 residues. The CDR3 region is CASSPTGDYGYTF. CDR3 nucleotides: TGTGCCAGCAGCCCAACAGGTGACTATGGCTACACCTTC.

This sequence joins TRBV29-1 and TRBJ1-5; 8 bases line up with TRBD1. The CDR3 consists of 13 residues. CDR1 SQVTM and CDR2 ANQGSEA come from the germline V gene. V gave up 7 bases and J gave up 2 bases; unmatched junction bases: 4. The CDR3 DNA reads TGCAGCGCCTCGACAGGGGGCAATCAGCCCCAGCATTTT. Translated, it gives CSASTGGNQPQHF.